The 14 T cell receptor beta chains reported below all come from one sample, sequenced in a study of blood T cell repertoires in COVID-19 (dated by TCRdb to the early 2020s). The library was obtained by the immunoSEQ multiplex PCR assay. TCRdb stores this immuneACCESS table with in-frame sequences only. Part of the clones is absent; in the studies checked, under half of the shortfall reflects unresolved V genes, and no reason is known for the rest. A total of under 300,000 clones appear in this sample, more than 65% of them only once. The ten biggest clones cover about 1.4% of the sample. Specimen: peripheral blood. These receptor sequences come from a woman in her forties who had recovered from COVID-19.

The rearrangement joins TRBV7-9 to TRBJ1-1, with a possible D match to TRBD1 (6 bases). The V gene lost 0 bases and the J gene lost 2 bases, with 7 bases spanning the gap. The CDR3 sequence is 14 residues long. Germline loops: CDR1 SEHNR, CDR2 FQNEAQ (reference sequence). The CDR3 loop reads CASSLAGTNTEAFF. CDR3 sequence (DNA): TGTGCCAGCAGCTTAGCCGGGACAAACACTGAAGCTTTCTTT.

In its sample, this clone was seen once. The V and J genes are TRBV19 and TRBJ2-1; maybe TRBD2 (7 bases). Trimming took off 8 bases at V and 3 bases at J, with 26 bases between the two ends. The CDR3 contains 18 residues. Germline V CDR1 and CDR2: LNHDA, SQIVND (reference sequence). The DNA of the CDR3 is TGTGCCAGTCCACGGGGACTAAGGGGGGGGCAAATCTACAATGAGCAGTTCTTC. It yields the protein CASPRGLRGGQIYNEQFF.

V gene TRBV5-1 combines with J gene TRBJ2-5; 10 bases are shared with TRBD1. V lost 3 bases to trimming and J lost 5 bases; unmatched junction nucleotides: 7. The CDR3 is 15 amino acids. The germline V gene has CDR1 SGHRS and CDR2 YFSETQ. CDR3 DNA sequence: TGCGCCAGCAGCTGGGGACAGGGGTACTTTGAGACCCAGTACTTC. Translating gives CASSWGQGYFETQYF.

This clone occurred once. V gene TRBV2 combines with J gene TRBJ2-1, with D hard to call. The CDR3 has 13 residues. V lost 9 bases and J 2 bases, leaving 11 bases between the germline ends. From germline, CDR1 is SNHLY and CDR2 FYNNEI. CDR3 nucleotides: TGTGCCAGTCTTGACTCCCCCTACAATGAGCAGTTCTTC. Residues: CASLDSPYNEQFF.

The J gene is TRBJ1-2, the V gene TRBV5-1; TRBD1 aligns across 11 bases. V was pared by 7 bases and J by 4 bases, with 12 bases of the junction left unmatched. Germline lookup yields CDR1 SGHRS and CDR2 YFSETQ. CDR3 size: 16 residues. The CDR3 loop reads CASSGLGQGVGYGYTF. The DNA for the CDR3 is TGCGCCAGCTCGGGTCTGGGACAGGGGGTTGGCTATGGCTACACCTTC. Full variable domain (rest looked up from reference TRBV5-1 and TRBJ1-2): KAGVTQTPRYLIKTRGQQVTLSCSPISGHRSVSWYQQTPGQGLQFLFEYFSETQRNKGNFPGRFSGRQFSNSRSEMNVSTLELGDSALYLCASSGLGQGVGYGYTFGSGTRLTVV.

J is TRBJ2-2 and V is TRBV6-5; 10 bases line up with TRBD1. Germline trimming cut 6 bases from V and 4 bases from J; bases unmatched to any gene: 2. Germline CDR1 is MNHEY and CDR2 is SVGAGI. CDR3 length: 14 amino acids. CDR3 sequence: CASRRTGGTGELFF. The CDR3, as DNA: TGTGCCAGCAGAAGGACAGGGGGCACCGGGGAGCTGTTTTTT.

J is TRBJ1-2 and V is TRBV29-1, with a weak D call TRBD1 (6 bases). Between the trimmed V and J ends, which lost 7 bases and 4 bases, there was a span of 19 bases. CDR3 size: 14 residues. The germline CDR1 and CDR2 sequences are SQVTM and ANQGSEA. The CDR3 coding sequence is TGCAGCGCCCAAGACGGAAGGGGGTTCTATGGCTACACCTTC. This sequence encodes CSAQDGRGFYGYTF.

The J gene is TRBJ2-3, the V gene TRBV7-2; D gene uncertain. This CDR3 has 14 residues. The ends were cut back, 5 bases at V and 4 bases at J, with 13 bases in the middle. The germline V gene encodes CDR1 SGHTA and CDR2 FQGNSA. The CDR3 sequence: CASSPPGSPDTQYF. The CDR3 DNA sequence: TGTGCCAGCAGCCCCCCGGGTAGCCCAGATACGCAGTATTTT.

V gene TRBV15 combines with J gene TRBJ1-1; TRBD1 matches at 7 bases. Germline V gene sequence: CDR1 LNHNV, CDR2 YYDKDF (reference sequence). V shed 5 bases, J shed 1 base, and the junction held 4 bases outside the gene matches. This CDR3 has 14 residues. CDR3 nucleotide sequence: TGTGCCACCAGCGGAGGGGGCGCGAACACTGAAGCTTTCTTT. It yields the protein CATSGGGANTEAFF.

This clone occurred once. The chain carries TRBV2 and TRBJ2-5; no clear D gene. The CDR3 is made up of 14 amino acids. The V gene's germline CDR1 is SNHLY and CDR2 FYNNEI. V was shortened by 2 bases and J by 0 bases, with 7 bases between the two germline ends. This CDR3 is CASSELSNQETQYF. As DNA, the CDR3 is TGTGCCAGCAGTGAATTGTCTAACCAAGAGACCCAGTACTTC.

This chain joins TRBV30 and TRBJ2-2, with 9 bases aligning to TRBD2. The CDR3 extends over 16 amino acids. The V gene's germline CDR1 is GTSNPN and CDR2 SVGIG (reference sequence). V was pared by 2 bases and J by 9 bases, with 13 bases of the junction left unmatched. The CDR3 is CAWSNGAGGSPRELFF. The CDR3 DNA is TGTGCCTGGAGTAATGGAGCGGGGGGATCACCGAGGGAGCTGTTTTTT. Complete variable domain (other parts from reference TRBV30 and TRBJ2-2): SQTIHQWPATLVQPVGSPLSLECTVEGTSNPNLYWYRQAAGRGLQLLFYSVGIGQISSEVPQNLSASRPQDRQFILSSKKLLLSDSGFYLCAWSNGAGGSPRELFFGEGSRLTVL.

The chain recombines TRBV5-4 with TRBJ1-1; possible D gene TRBD1, 5 bases. Germline-derived CDR1 and CDR2 are SGHNT and YYREEE (reference sequence). V was pared by 2 bases and J by 4 bases, with 12 bases between. This CDR3 is built from 14 residues. The chain's CDR3 is CASSLDSWVTEAFF. The CDR3 DNA sequence: TGTGCCAGCAGCTTAGACAGTTGGGTCACTGAAGCTTTCTTT. The full variable domain, with the rest looked up from reference TRBV5-4 and TRBJ1-1, is ETGVTQSPTHLIKTRGQQVTLRCSSQSGHNTVSWYQQALGQGPQFIFQYYREEENGRGNFPPRFSGLQFPNYSSELNVNALELDDSALYLCASSLDSWVTEAFFGQGTRLTVV.

CDR3: CASSSHKTYSYEQYF. The DNA of the CDR3 is TGTGCCAGCAGTTCCCATAAAACATACTCCTACGAGCAGTACTTC. The chain employs TRBV28 and TRBJ2-7; no clear D gene. The CDR3 loop spans 15 amino acids. Looked up from germline, CDR1 is MDHEN and CDR2 is SYDVKM. V gave up 4 bases and J gave up 0 bases, with 13 bases separating them.

V gene TRBV15 combines with J gene TRBJ2-3, with TRBD2 matching 11 bases. CDR3 size: 17 residues. CDR1 is LNHNV, CDR2 YYDKDF, per germline (reference sequence). The ends lost 2 bases at V and 4 bases at J; junction bases unmatched: 8. Here the CDR3 DNA reads TGTGCCACCAGCAGATCCAGACTAGCGGGGTTCTCAGATACGCAGTATTTT. Protein sequence: CATSRSRLAGFSDTQYF.